This T cell receptor (beta chain) is drawn from a study of T cells in Graves' hyperthyroidism and ophthalmopathy. In its sample, this clonotype was seen a few times. Germline loops: CDR1 SNHLY, CDR2 FYNNEI. This CDR3 is 14 amino acids long. RNA transcripts were the template for amplifying TCR beta CDR3 regions. TCR CDR3 regions were first amplified by RT-PCR with HTBI primers. MiXCR, run by TCRdb on the multiplex PCR reads, gives a single entry per CDR3 protein. The sample lists around 520,000 distinct CDR3 sequences, roughly 24% occurring once. Input material: blood. V usage is TRBV2 and J usage is TRBJ2-2, with D possibly called TRBD1 or TRBD2 (5 bases each). This sequence was found in a woman in her twenties or thirties with Graves' ophthalmopathy. CDR3 in amino acids: CFTEGTDYTGELFF. The CDR3 coding sequence is TGTTTCACCGAGGGGACGGATTACACCGGGGAGCTGTTTTTT.